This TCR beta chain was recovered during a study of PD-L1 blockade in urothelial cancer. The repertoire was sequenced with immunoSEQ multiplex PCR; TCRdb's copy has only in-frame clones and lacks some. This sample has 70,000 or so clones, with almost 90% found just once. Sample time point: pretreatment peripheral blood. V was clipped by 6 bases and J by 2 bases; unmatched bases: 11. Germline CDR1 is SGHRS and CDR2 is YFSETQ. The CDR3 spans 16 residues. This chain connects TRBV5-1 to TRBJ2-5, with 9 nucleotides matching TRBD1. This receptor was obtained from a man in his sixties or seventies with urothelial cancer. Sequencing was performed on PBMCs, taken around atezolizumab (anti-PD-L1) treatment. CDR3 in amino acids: CASKVKRTGVQETQYF. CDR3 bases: TGCGCCAGCAAGGTTAAAAGGACAGGGGTACAAGAGACCCAGTACTTC.